This T cell receptor beta chain was sequenced during a study of OX40 agonist ivuxolimab in advanced cancers. Study results and caveats: Undetermined was the antigen specificity of the expanded peripheral T cells.

As concerns this clone: Its antigen is as yet unknown.

Produced via immunoSEQ multiplex PCR; TCRdb's table is partial and in-frame only. The data hold around 35,000 clones, with around 80% observed a single time. Drawing of blood for sampling happened at baseline, at cycle 4 day 1, and at cycle 7 day 1. The clonotype originates from an adult with an advanced solid tumor such as melanoma, head and neck, liver or kidney cancer. The sequences come from CD4+ or CD8+ T cells sorted from blood, collected in a trial of the OX40 agonist ivuxolimab.

In nucleotides, the CDR3 is TGTGCCACCCTCGGATCTGGCCAAGAGACCCAGTACTTC. Amino acid sequence: CATLGSGQETQYF. The chain uses TRBV19 and TRBJ2-5; the D is unclear. This CDR3 is 13 amino acids long. The V end was cut by 10 bases, the J end by 1 base, with 13 bases between. CDR1 and CDR2 from the germline V gene are LNHDA and SQIVND (reference sequence). The full variable domain, its missing parts supplied by reference TRBV19 and TRBJ2-5, is DGGITQSPKYLFRKEGQNVTLSCEQNLNHDAMYWYRQDPGQGLRLIYYSQIVNDFQKGDIAEGYSVSREKKESFPLTVTSAQKNPTAFYLCATLGSGQETQYFGPGTRLLVL.